This T cell receptor (beta chain) was sequenced during a study of cytomegalovirus exposure and HLA in healthy donors. In the study overall: An earlier analysis identified approximately 120 million unique TCR beta sequences in about 179 million T cells. Caucasian-associated ancestry cluster membership applied to under 85% of several hundred genotyped donors.

There are 13 residues in the CDR3. V lost 6 bases to trimming and J lost 8 bases; unmatched junction nucleotides: 6. Germline CDR1 reads MNHEY; CDR2 reads SVGAGI. When sampled, the donors appeared nominally healthy, though they likely had unrecorded immune exposures. 13 Jbeta primers and 60 Vbeta primers were used for the PCR. The table came from immunoSEQ multiplex PCR; TCRdb's copy has only in-frame clones and leaves some out. The data hold over 100,000 clones, with more than 70% observed a single time. Sequencing was done on a sample of PBMCs. This receptor was obtained from a male donor in good health and CMV-seronegative. J is TRBJ1-4 and V is TRBV6-5; 7 bases fit TRBD1. In nucleotides, the CDR3 is TGTGCCAGCAGGGTGTCAGGGGGAGAAAAACTGTTTTTT. Translation: CASRVSGGEKLFF.